The 23 T cell receptor beta chains reported below all come from one sample, sequenced in a study of CD8 T cells in Susac syndrome. The RNA, about 0.45 to 1 ug, was put through reverse transcription using random hexamers. TCRdb redid the calling of the immunoSEQ multiplex PCR reads with MiXCR, one entry per CDR3 protein. Seen here are tens of thousands of distinct CDR3 sequences, 93% observed once, and the top ten hold about 0.51%. What was sequenced was CD8+ T cells from PBMCs. All receptors derive from a human donor with multiple sclerosis.

The chain recombines TRBV2 with TRBJ2-2, with 11 bases identical to TRBD2. V dropped 8 bases and J dropped 10; count of bases not matched to a gene: 6. Germline V gene lookup returns CDR1 SNHLY and CDR2 FYNNEI. The CDR3 consists of 13 residues. The CDR3 spells CASRGLADEELFF. DNA of the CDR3: TGTGCCAGCCGGGGACTAGCGGACGAGGAGCTGTTTTTT.

The chain uses TRBV7-9 and TRBJ2-5; 8 bases match TRBD1. V trimming: 7 bases; J trimming: 4 bases; junction bases outside the gene matches: 5. The CDR3 is 13 amino acids. Germline V CDR1 and CDR2: SEHNR, FQNEAQ (reference sequence). The CDR3 nucleotides are TGTGCCAGCACCCGACAGGGGAGAGAGACCCAGTACTTC. Translating it yields CASTRQGRETQYF.

The V gene is TRBV29-1, the J gene TRBJ1-2; TRBD1 matches at 10 bases. This CDR3 is 16 amino acids long. V dropped 7 bases and J dropped 7; count of bases not matched to a gene: 18. Germline V gene lookup returns CDR1 SQVTM and CDR2 ANQGSEA. The CDR3 DNA follows: TGCAGCGCCCTCGGGTATCCTGCAGACAGGGGGCCTGGCTACACCTTC. Its translation: CSALGYPADRGPGYTF.

The V call is TRBV7-9, the J call TRBJ2-1; TRBD1 matches at 7 bases. J was trimmed by 6 bases and V by 3 bases; bases with no gene match: 8. The CDR3 contains 15 residues. CDR1 is SEHNR and CDR2 is FQNEAQ in the germline V gene (reference sequence). The CDR3 nucleotides read TGTGCCAGCAGCTTGGGACAGCACTCCAGCAATGAGCAGTTCTTC. Protein product: CASSLGQHSSNEQFF. Together with reference TRBV7-9 and TRBJ2-1, the CDR3 gives the full variable domain: DTGVSQNPRHKITKRGQNVTFRCDPISEHNRLYWYRQTLGQGPEFLTYFQNEAQLEKSRLLSDRFSAERPKGSFSTLEIQRTEQGDSAMYLCASSLGQHSSNEQFFGPGTRLTVL.

The gene calls are TRBV29-1 and TRBJ2-6, with TRBD2 matching over 7 bases. Germline assignment: CDR1 SQVTM and CDR2 ANQGSEA. J lost 5 bases, V lost 3 bases, and 4 bases had no gene match. The CDR3 loop spans 14 amino acids. The CDR3 spells CSVEGGERANVLTF. The CDR3 nucleotides read TGCAGCGTTGAGGGGGGGGAGAGGGCCAACGTCCTGACTTTC.

The chain combines TRBV6-2 or TRBV6-3 with TRBJ1-1, with TRBD1 as a possible D gene (6 bases). This CDR3 comprises 16 residues. Per the germline V gene, CDR1 is MNHEY and CDR2 is SVGEGT. With 2 bases removed from V and 0 bases from J, the gap between germline ends came to 13 bases. CDR3 sequence: CASSYPRQDMNTEAFF. The CDR3 bases are TGTGCCAGCAGTTACCCCCGACAGGACATGAACACTGAAGCTTTCTTT.

The chain is built from TRBV7-3 and TRBJ2-6, with unresolved D. Looked up from germline, CDR1 is SGHTA and CDR2 is FQGTGA. Between the trimmed V and J ends, which lost 5 bases and 0 bases, there was a span of 8 bases. The CDR3 length is 15 residues. The CDR3 coding sequence is TGTGCCAGCAGCGATAGGCGCTCTGGGGCCAACGTCCTGACTTTC. Translated: CASSDRRSGANVLTF.

J is TRBJ2-7 and V is TRBV6-1, with D possibly matching TRBD1 (6 bases). V lost 4 bases and J lost 3, with 7 bases in between. Germline lookup yields CDR1 MNHNS and CDR2 SASEGT. This CDR3 comprises 12 residues. The CDR3 nucleotides are TGTGCCAGCAGTGGGGACAACTACGAGCAGTACTTC. Residues: CASSGDNYEQYF.

This clonotype was recorded once. The V and J genes are TRBV27 and TRBJ2-7; D unclear. Trimming stripped 5 bases from V and 6 bases from J, with 20 bases between. Looked up from germline, CDR1 is MNHEY and CDR2 is SMNVEV (reference sequence). This CDR3 comprises 15 residues. The DNA for the CDR3 is TGTGCCAGCAGTCCTTCAAGAAGCGCCGTCAGCGAGCAGTACTTC. Residues: CASSPSRSAVSEQYF.

The gene calls are TRBV28 and TRBJ1-2; D is undetermined. The V and J ends lost 3 bases and 0 bases respectively, with 8 bases between them. This CDR3 region has 14 residues. CDR1 is MDHEN, CDR2 SYDVKM, per germline. CDR3 in DNA: TGTGCCAGCAGTTTCGAGGAAACTAACTATGGCTACACCTTC. Its protein is CASSFEETNYGYTF.

J is TRBJ2-1 and V is TRBV27, with 7 bases aligning to TRBD1. V shed 5 bases, J shed 10 bases, and the junction held 5 bases outside the gene matches. Looked up from germline, CDR1 is MNHEY and CDR2 is SMNVEV (reference sequence). The CDR3 totals 12 residues. CDR3 loop: CASSRDREEQFF. In DNA, the CDR3 is TGTGCCAGCAGTCGCGACAGGGAGGAGCAGTTCTTC.

The chain carries TRBV20-1 and TRBJ2-7, with D possibly being TRBD1 (5 bases). The V gene's germline CDR1 is DFQATT and CDR2 SNEGSKA (reference sequence). The V gene lost 4 bases and the J gene lost 0 bases, with 10 bases spanning the gap. CDR3 length: 13 residues. CDR3 coding DNA: TGCAGTGCTAACAGGAGAAGCTCCTACGAGCAGTACTTC. Translation gives CSANRRSSYEQYF.

The V gene is TRBV19, the J gene TRBJ2-1; D uncertain. There are 12 residues in the CDR3. Trimming stripped 5 bases from V and 9 bases from J, with 11 bases between. CDR1 is LNHDA and CDR2 is SQIVND in the germline V gene (reference sequence). The CDR3 DNA follows: TGTGCCAGTAGTCCCGCTGGACCTGAGCAGTTCTTC. This translates into CASSPAGPEQFF.

This CDR3 is CASSLRAGGDTQYF. The CDR3 DNA follows: TGCGCCAGCAGCTTGAGAGCGGGGGGAGATACGCAGTATTTT. The V gene is TRBV5-1, the J gene TRBJ2-3, with 9 bases identical to TRBD2. The germline V gene has CDR1 SGHRS and CDR2 YFSETQ. Losses at the gene ends were 1 base for V and 5 bases for J; bases not matched to a gene: 2. This CDR3 is built from 14 residues.

The genes are TRBV20-1 and TRBJ2-2; 16 bases map to TRBD2. The CDR3 consists of 17 residues. With V trimmed by 6 bases and J by 3 bases, 7 bases remained unmatched. The germline V gene encodes CDR1 DFQATT and CDR2 SNEGSKA (reference sequence). This chain's CDR3 is CSATGTSGGADTGELFF. For the CDR3, the DNA is TGCAGTGCGACCGGGACTAGCGGGGGGGCGGACACCGGGGAGCTGTTTTTT.

The J gene is TRBJ1-1, the V gene TRBV4-1; no firm D call. Per germline, CDR1 MGHRA and CDR2 YSYEKL. V lost 0 bases, J lost 8 bases, and 13 bases lay in between. This CDR3 comprises 14 residues. The CDR3 DNA reads as TGCGCCAGCAGCCAAGATAGTACACAGCCCGAAGCTTTCTTT. It translates to CASSQDSTQPEAFF.

This sequence joins TRBV29-1 and TRBJ2-7; D could derive from TRBD1 or TRBD2 (5 bases each). The V end lost 4 bases, the J end lost 3 bases, and 13 bases lay between the germline ends. This CDR3 is built from 13 residues. The V gene's germline CDR1 is SQVTM and CDR2 ANQGSEA. The CDR3 sequence is CSVAGPENYEQYF. CDR3 nucleotides: TGCAGCGTTGCGGGGCCTGAAAACTACGAGCAGTACTTC.

The rearrangement links TRBV7-9 to TRBJ2-1; perhaps TRBD2 as D (7 bases). Germline CDR1 SEHNR, CDR2 FQNEAQ (reference sequence). Trimming took off 3 bases at V and 3 bases at J, with 12 bases between the two ends. CDR3 size: 15 residues. The CDR3 loop is CASSLGGPYYNEQFF. The CDR3 DNA reads as TGTGCCAGCAGCTTGGGGGGGCCCTACTACAATGAGCAGTTCTTC.

The chain uses TRBV4-3 and TRBJ2-1; D call uncertain. Germline values: CDR1 LGHNA, CDR2 YSLEER. This CDR3 region has 14 residues. V lost 2 bases and J 5 bases, leaving 10 bases between the germline ends. CDR3 coding DNA: TGCGCCAGCAGCCAACCCACAGAGGACAATGAGCAGTTCTTC. The encoded protein is CASSQPTEDNEQFF.

The rearrangement uses TRBV12-3 or TRBV12-4 and TRBJ2-3, with a tentative D call TRBD2 (5 bases). The CDR3 runs 16 residues. Trimming took off 5 bases at V and 0 bases at J, with 15 bases between the two ends. The CDR3 bases are TGTGCCAGCAGTGGACTGCTAAGCATCAGCACAGATACGCAGTATTTT. It encodes CASSGLLSISTDTQYF.

This sequence joins TRBV5-1 and TRBJ2-4; D remains ambiguous. CDR1 is SGHRS and CDR2 is YFSETQ in the germline V gene. Trimming took 2 bases from V and 3 from J, leaving 0 bases between them. The CDR3 spans 11 residues. CDR3 sequence reads: CASSFKNIQYF. The DNA for the CDR3 is TGCGCCAGCAGCTTCAAAAACATTCAGTACTTC.

The chain is built from TRBV27 and TRBJ1-2; D not certain. The CDR3 has 13 amino acids. Germline V gives CDR1 MNHEY, CDR2 SMNVEV (reference sequence). With 5 bases removed from V and 4 bases from J, the gap between germline ends came to 11 bases. The CDR3 sequence: CASSNSEPYGYTF. DNA of the CDR3: TGTGCCAGCAGTAACAGCGAACCCTATGGCTACACCTTC.

The chain employs TRBV6-1 and TRBJ2-7; 7 bases agree with TRBD1. This CDR3 spans 13 amino acids. Germline-derived CDR1 and CDR2 are MNHNS and SASEGT. With 5 bases clipped from V and 6 bases from J, the junction kept 7 bases outside the gene matches. The CDR3 sequence is CASSLQGSSEQYF. CDR3 coding DNA: TGTGCCAGCAGTCTACAGGGGTCAAGCGAGCAGTACTTC.